Detailed here is one TCR beta chain. These data originate in a study of cytomegalovirus exposure and HLA in healthy donors. Produced via immunoSEQ multiplex PCR; TCRdb's table is partial and in-frame only. The sample has fewer than 400,000 clones; approximately 91% are singletons. V was clipped by 6 bases and J by 0 bases, with 12 bases between them. The CDR3 is 14 residues long. Germline CDR1 is SGHVS and CDR2 is FNYEAQ. Material for sequencing was PBMCs. The source is a man aged 25-45 years in good health and CMV-seronegative. The chain is built from TRBV7-6 and TRBJ2-7, with D perhaps TRBD1 (5 bases). The CDR3 protein is CASRPGPSSYEQYF. DNA for the CDR3: TGTGCCAGCAGGCCAGGGCCAAGCTCCTACGAGCAGTACTTC.